The present T cell receptor (beta chain) was sequenced within a study of regulatory T cells in long-lasting Graves disease. Regarding time point: newly diagnosed GD, antithyroid drugs for less than 3 months. With RNA extracted from PBMCs as input, the TCR library was made. Trimming left V 4 bases short and J 1 base short, with 10 bases between. The CDR3 covers 13 residues. The germline CDR1 and CDR2 sequences are SQVTM and ANQGSEA. TCR beta libraries were built with iRepertoire HTBI primers and Arm-PCR of CDR3 regions. Each CDR3 protein is one row after TCRdb ran MiXCR on the multiplex PCR reads. The sample includes hundreds of thousands of distinct CDR3 sequences, about 12% seen only once; the top ten take about 8.9%. These data also formed part of another study, on T cells in Graves' hyperthyroidism and ophthalmopathy.

This TCR was recovered from a woman aged 25 to 39 with Graves disease. This rearrangement joins TRBV29-1 to TRBJ1-1, with a tentative D call TRBD1 (5 bases). The sample was peripheral blood mononuclear cells (PBMCs), taken at new diagnosis, from a patient treated with antithyroid drugs. CDR3: CSVGPGRNTEAFF. For the CDR3, the DNA is TGCAGCGTTGGGCCAGGGAGGAACACTGAAGCTTTCTTT.